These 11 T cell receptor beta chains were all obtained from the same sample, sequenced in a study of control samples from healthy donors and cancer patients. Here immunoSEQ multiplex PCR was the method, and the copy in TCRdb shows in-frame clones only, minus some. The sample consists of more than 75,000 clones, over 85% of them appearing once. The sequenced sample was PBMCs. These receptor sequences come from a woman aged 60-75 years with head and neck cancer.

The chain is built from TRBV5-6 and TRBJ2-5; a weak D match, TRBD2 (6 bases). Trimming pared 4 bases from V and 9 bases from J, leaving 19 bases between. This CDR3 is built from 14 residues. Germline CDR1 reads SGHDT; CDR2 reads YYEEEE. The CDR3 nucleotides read TGTGCCAGCAGCCAACAACTAGCCGCGGGGTCCCAGTACTTC. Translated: CASSQQLAAGSQYF. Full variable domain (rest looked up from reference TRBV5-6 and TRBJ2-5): DAGVTQSPTHLIKTRGQQVTLRCSPKSGHDTVSWYQQALGQGPQFIFQYYEEEERQRGNFPDRFSGHQFPNYSSELNVNALLLGDSALYLCASSQQLAAGSQYFGPGTRLLVL.

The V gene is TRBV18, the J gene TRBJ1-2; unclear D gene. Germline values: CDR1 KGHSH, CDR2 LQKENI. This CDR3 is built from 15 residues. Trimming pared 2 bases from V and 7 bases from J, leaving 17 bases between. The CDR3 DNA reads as TGTGCCAGCTCACCAGGGCAGCTGGGCTACCTTGGCTACACCTTC. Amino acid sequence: CASSPGQLGYLGYTF. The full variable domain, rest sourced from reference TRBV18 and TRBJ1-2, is NAGVMQNPRHLVRRRGQEARLRCSPMKGHSHVYWYRQLPEEGLKFMVYLQKENIIDESGMPKERFSAEFPKEGPSILRIQQVVRGDSAAYFCASSPGQLGYLGYTFGSGTRLTVV.

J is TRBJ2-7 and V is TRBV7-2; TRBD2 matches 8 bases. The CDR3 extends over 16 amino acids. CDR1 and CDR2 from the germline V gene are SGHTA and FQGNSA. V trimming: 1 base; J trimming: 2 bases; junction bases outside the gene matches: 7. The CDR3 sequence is CASSLVSGISTYEQYF. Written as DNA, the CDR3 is TGTGCCAGCAGCTTAGTTAGCGGGATTAGTACCTACGAGCAGTACTTC.

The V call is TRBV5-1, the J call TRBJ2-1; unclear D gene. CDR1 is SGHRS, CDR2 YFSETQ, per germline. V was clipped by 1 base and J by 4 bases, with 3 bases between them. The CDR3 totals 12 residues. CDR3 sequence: CASSLRYNEQFF. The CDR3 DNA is TGCGCCAGCAGCTTGCGGTACAATGAGCAGTTCTTC. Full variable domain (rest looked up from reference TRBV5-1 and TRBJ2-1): KAGVTQTPRYLIKTRGQQVTLSCSPISGHRSVSWYQQTPGQGLQFLFEYFSETQRNKGNFPGRFSGRQFSNSRSEMNVSTLELGDSALYLCASSLRYNEQFFGPGTRLTVL.

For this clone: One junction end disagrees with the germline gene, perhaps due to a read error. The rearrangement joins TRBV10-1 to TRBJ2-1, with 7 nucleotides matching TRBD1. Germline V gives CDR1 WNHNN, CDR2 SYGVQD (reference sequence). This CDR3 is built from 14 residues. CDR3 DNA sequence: TGCGCCAGCAGAGAGTCGAGGGGGCATTGTGAGCAGTTCTTC. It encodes CASRESRGHCEQFF.

The CDR3 coding sequence is TGTGCCAGCAGCCGCCGGACAGGGGGAAGAGGTAATGAAAAACTGTTTTTT. This sequence encodes CASSRRTGGRGNEKLFF. V usage is TRBV3-1 (or the pseudogene TRBV3-2) and J usage is TRBJ1-4, with 10 bases that match TRBD1. The CDR3 has 17 residues. Looked up from germline, CDR1 is LGHDT and CDR2 is YNNKEL (reference sequence). Trimming took 4 bases from V and 4 from J; bases not matched to a gene: 9.

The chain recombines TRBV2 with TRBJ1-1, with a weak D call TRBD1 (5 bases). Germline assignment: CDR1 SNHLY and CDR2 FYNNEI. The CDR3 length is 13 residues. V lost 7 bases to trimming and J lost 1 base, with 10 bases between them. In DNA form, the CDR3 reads TGTGCCAGCAAAAGGGGCACGAACACTGAAGCTTTCTTT. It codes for CASKRGTNTEAFF.

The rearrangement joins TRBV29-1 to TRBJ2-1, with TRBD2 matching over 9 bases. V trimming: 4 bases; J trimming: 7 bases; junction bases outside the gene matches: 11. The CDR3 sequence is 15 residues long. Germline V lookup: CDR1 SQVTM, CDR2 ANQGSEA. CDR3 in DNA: TGCAGCGTTGGCGAGGTAGCGGGAGTGCAGAATGAGCAGTTCTTC. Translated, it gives CSVGEVAGVQNEQFF.

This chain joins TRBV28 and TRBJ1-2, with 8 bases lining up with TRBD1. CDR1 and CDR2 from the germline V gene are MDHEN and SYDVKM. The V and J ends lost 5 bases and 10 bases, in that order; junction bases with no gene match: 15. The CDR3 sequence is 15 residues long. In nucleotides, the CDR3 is TGTGCCAGCAGTCAACTCAGGGGGCAAGTGGGAGTCTACACCTTC. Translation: CASSQLRGQVGVYTF.

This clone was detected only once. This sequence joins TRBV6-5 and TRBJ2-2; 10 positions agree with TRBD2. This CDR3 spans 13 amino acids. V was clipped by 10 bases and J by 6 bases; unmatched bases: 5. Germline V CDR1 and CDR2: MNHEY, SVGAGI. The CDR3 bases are TGTGCCACAGTAGGGACTAGCGCCGGGGAGCTGTTTTTT. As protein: CATVGTSAGELFF.

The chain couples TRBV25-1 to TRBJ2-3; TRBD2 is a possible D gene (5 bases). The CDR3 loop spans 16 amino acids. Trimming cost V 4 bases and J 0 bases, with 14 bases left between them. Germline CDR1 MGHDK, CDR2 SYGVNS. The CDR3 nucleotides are TGTGCCAGCAGTGGAAGGTCTGGCGGGAGCACAGATACGCAGTATTTT. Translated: CASSGRSGGSTDTQYF.